What follows are 23 T cell receptor beta chains derived from one specimen sequenced in a study of Japanese encephalitis immunity and Zika vaccine responses. PBMCs were CFSE-labeled and cultured for about six days with peptide pools at about 0.95 ug/mL each. Live CD56-CD19-CD16-CD3+CD4+ cells with low CFSE were sorted unfixed as proliferating CD4 T cells. One entry per CDR3 protein results from TCRdb running MiXCR on the 5' RACE reads. Among about 240 distinct CDR3 sequences listed, more than 3.5% were seen once. The material sequenced was antigen-activated CD4+ T cells from blood, cultured, taken during a Zika inactivated vaccine study. The receptors derive from an adult woman who received an inactivated Zika virus vaccine.

By frequency in the sample, this clonotype is large. The chain carries TRBV5-1 and TRBJ1-1; possibly TRBD1 for D (5 bases). V shed 0 bases and J shed 3 bases, with 12 bases lying between them. CDR1 is SGHRS and CDR2 is YFSETQ in the germline V gene. The CDR3 contains 15 residues. The CDR3 loop is CASSLVVLGDTEAFF. As DNA, the CDR3 is TGCGCCAGCAGCTTGGTAGTTCTGGGGGACACTGAAGCTTTCTTT.

The rearrangement links TRBV4-3 to TRBJ1-1, with no clear D. Between the trimmed V and J ends, which lost 6 bases and 12 bases, there was a span of 23 bases. Germline V CDR1 and CDR2: LGHNA, YSLEER. CDR3 length equals 14 residues. Here the CDR3 reads CASSQTGSVTEPFF. CDR3 nucleotide sequence: TGCGCCAGCAGTCAAACGGGCAGTGTGACCGAGCCTTTCTTT.

This clonotype is deemed medium-sized. The V call is TRBV11-2, the J call TRBJ1-1; tentative D call: TRBD1 (6 bases). V was clipped by 3 bases and J by 6 bases, with 11 bases between them. CDR1 SGHAT and CDR2 FQNNGV come from the germline V gene. The CDR3 has 13 residues. This CDR3 reads CASSFTGWAEAFF. The CDR3 DNA is TGTGCCAGCAGCTTCACAGGGTGGGCTGAAGCTTTCTTT.

Within the sample, this clonotype is large. The chain couples TRBV4-3 to TRBJ1-1; D call uncertain. Germline V gives CDR1 LGHNA, CDR2 YSLEER. Trimming shortened V by 6 bases and J by 12 bases, and 23 bases separated the two germline ends. The CDR3 sequence is 14 residues long. The CDR3 protein is CASSQTGSATEPFF. The DNA for the CDR3 is TGCGCCAGCAGTCAAACGGGCAGTGCGACTGAGCCTTTCTTT.

This clonotype is medium-sized. The V gene is TRBV6-5, the J gene TRBJ1-2; 10 positions match TRBD1. This CDR3 is 15 amino acids long. The J segment lost 4 bases and the V segment lost 4 bases, leaving 6 bases of the junction unmatched. In germline, CDR1 is MNHEY, CDR2 SVGAGI. CDR3 sequence (DNA): TGTGCCAGCAGTTGGGACAGGGGTGCTGCCTATGGCTACACCTTC. This sequence encodes CASSWDRGAAYGYTF.

This clonotype is large by share. The V and J genes are TRBV4-3 and TRBJ1-1; D is uncertain. Per the germline V gene, CDR1 is LGHNA and CDR2 is YSLEER. V shed 1 base and J shed 4 bases, with 7 bases lying between them. The CDR3 extends over 13 amino acids. The CDR3 loop reads CASSQVPSTEAFF. The DNA for the CDR3 is TGCGCCAGCAGCCAAGTGCCCTCCACTGAAGCTTTCTTT.

This clonotype was observed a handful of times. The CDR3 DNA sequence: TGCGCCAGCAGCAGGTGGCTAAAGGGGGTTGACACTGAAGCTTTCTTT. Translated, it gives CASSRWLKGVDTEAFF. The rearrangement joins TRBV5-1 to TRBJ1-1; the D gene is possibly TRBD1 (6 bases). Germline CDR1 SGHRS, CDR2 YFSETQ. The CDR3 is made up of 16 amino acids. Trimming removed 4 bases at V and 3 bases at J, with 19 bases between.

This clonotype was detected only a few times. The V and J genes are TRBV6-4 and TRBJ2-3, with D possibly matching TRBD1 (6 bases). V was clipped by 4 bases and J by 2 bases, with 10 bases between them. CDR1 MRHNA and CDR2 SNTAGT come from the germline V gene. This CDR3 is built from 14 residues. The DNA of the CDR3 is TGTGCCAGCAGTGCAGGGGCTCACACAGATACGCAGTATTTT. This sequence encodes CASSAGAHTDTQYF.

This clonotype is judged medium-sized (0.01 to 0.1%). This chain connects TRBV20-1 to TRBJ1-2; 7 positions agree with TRBD1. The V gene's germline CDR1 is DFQATT and CDR2 SNEGSKA (reference sequence). The CDR3 totals 11 residues. In DNA, the CDR3 is TGCAGAGCAGGGGGGCCGGGTGGCTACACCTTC. Its translation is CRAGGPGGYTF.

This clonotype is deemed large (0.1 to 1%). The V and J genes are TRBV12-3 or TRBV12-4 and TRBJ2-2, with D possibly TRBD1 on 6 matching bases. V lost 3 bases to trimming and J lost 5 bases, with 7 bases between them. The CDR3 length is 13 residues. The CDR3 coding sequence is TGTGCCAGCAGTTTTCAGGGGACCGGGGAGCTGTTTTTT. Protein sequence: CASSFQGTGELFF.

By sample share, this clonotype is medium-sized. This rearrangement joins TRBV4-3 to TRBJ2-5; the D gene is possibly TRBD1 (6 bases). V dropped 5 bases and J dropped 2 bases, with 15 bases sitting between them. Germline loops: CDR1 LGHNA, CDR2 YSLEER. The CDR3 runs 15 residues. CDR3 protein: CASSFLGTGQETQYF. DNA of the CDR3: TGCGCCAGCAGCTTCCTAGGTACAGGGCAAGAGACCCAGTACTTC.

This clonotype is large. V is TRBV6-6 and J is TRBJ2-7; TRBD2 matches at 8 bases. The CDR3 sequence is 15 residues long. From germline, CDR1 is MNHNY and CDR2 SVGAGI (reference sequence). V lost 3 bases, J lost 3 bases, and 7 bases stayed unmatched. The chain's CDR3 is CASSYGGRRDYEQYF. As DNA, the CDR3 is TGTGCCAGCAGTTATGGCGGGAGGAGGGACTACGAGCAGTACTTC.

This clonotype is hyperexpanded. This chain joins TRBV29-1 and TRBJ2-7; 11 bases are a match to TRBD2. CDR3 size: 14 residues. Germline loops: CDR1 SQVTM, CDR2 ANQGSEA. The V segment lost 7 bases and the J segment 4 bases; nucleotides outside the gene matches: 9. DNA for the CDR3: TGCAGCGCAAAACTAGCGGGAGAGTCGTACGAGCAGTACTTC. This encodes CSAKLAGESYEQYF.

This clonotype is labeled medium-sized. The J gene is TRBJ2-7, the V gene TRBV18; 8 bases are shared with TRBD1. With 6 bases clipped from V and 7 bases from J, the junction kept 11 bases outside the gene matches. CDR3 length equals 14 residues. Germline CDR1 is KGHSH and CDR2 is LQKENI. The CDR3 DNA sequence: TGTGCCAGCTCGGCAGACAGGGGTTCGGGGGAGCAGTACTTC. This codes for CASSADRGSGEQYF.

Within the sample, this clonotype is medium-sized. The rearrangement joins TRBV3-1 to TRBJ1-2, with D perhaps TRBD1 (5 bases). V lost 0 bases and J lost 4, with 15 bases in between. CDR1 and CDR2 from the germline V gene are LGHDT and YNNKEL (reference sequence). The CDR3 length is 16 residues. CDR3 sequence reads: CASSQETVTGSYGYTF. As DNA, the CDR3 is TGTGCCAGCAGCCAAGAAACGGTTACAGGAAGCTATGGCTACACCTTC.

This clonotype is judged medium-sized. The chain joins TRBV2 to TRBJ2-7; 8 bases match TRBD1. After removal of 4 bases from V and 6 bases from J, the junction contained 5 bases not matched to a gene. Per the germline V gene, CDR1 is SNHLY and CDR2 is FYNNEI. CDR3 length: 13 residues. This chain's CDR3 is CASSGFRGREQYF. Here the CDR3 DNA reads TGTGCCAGCAGTGGCTTCAGGGGGCGCGAGCAGTACTTC.

By share, this clonotype counts as medium-sized (0.01 to 0.1%). The chain has TRBV20-1 and TRBJ2-7, with D unresolved. This CDR3 is 12 amino acids long. The V gene's germline CDR1 is DFQATT and CDR2 SNEGSKA (reference sequence). V was cut by 5 bases and J by 3 bases, with 11 bases left in between. The DNA of the CDR3 is TGCAGTGCTGGACGGAGCCTCTACGAGCAGTACTTC. Translating it yields CSAGRSLYEQYF.

By proportion, this clonotype is large. This rearrangement joins TRBV7-3 to TRBJ2-2, with unresolved D. This CDR3 spans 12 amino acids. The V end lost 5 bases, the J end lost 4 bases, and 5 bases lay between the germline ends. Germline loops: CDR1 SGHTA, CDR2 FQGTGA. In nucleotides, the CDR3 is TGTGCCAGCAGCCTCATCACCGGGGAGCTGTTTTTT. Translating it yields CASSLITGELFF.

By share, this clonotype ranks as medium-sized. The rearrangement uses TRBV6-1 and TRBJ2-3, with 8 bases lining up with TRBD1. Trimming cost V 4 bases and J 0 bases; bases outside gene matches: 6. The CDR3 has 16 amino acids. Germline values: CDR1 MNHNS, CDR2 SASEGT. The CDR3 reads CASSAIGTGSTDTQYF. DNA for the CDR3: TGTGCCAGCAGTGCCATAGGGACAGGTAGCACAGATACGCAGTATTTT.

This clonotype is labeled large. J is TRBJ1-4 and V is TRBV20-1, with 9 bases that match TRBD1. The CDR3 sequence is 13 residues long. After removal of 6 bases from V and 7 bases from J, the junction contained 6 bases not matched to a gene. Germline V CDR1 and CDR2: DFQATT, SNEGSKA (reference sequence). The CDR3 loop reads CSAAGQGSEKLFF. The CDR3 DNA reads TGCAGTGCCGCGGGACAGGGTTCTGAAAAACTGTTTTTT.

Within the sample, this clonotype is large (0.1 to 1%). V gene TRBV4-3 combines with J gene TRBJ2-1, with 11 positions matching TRBD2. The germline V gene encodes CDR1 LGHNA and CDR2 YSLEER. This CDR3 contains 16 residues. V was pared by 1 base and J by 8 bases, with 7 bases of the junction left unmatched. CDR3 sequence (DNA): TGCGCCAGCAGCCAAGTGGCTAGCGGGAGGTACGATGAGCAGTTCTTC. As protein: CASSQVASGRYDEQFF.

By proportion, this clonotype is hyperexpanded. The chain couples TRBV20-1 to TRBJ2-5; D call uncertain. The V end was cut by 6 bases, the J end by 2 bases, with 19 bases between. The germline gives CDR1 DFQATT, CDR2 SNEGSKA (reference sequence). This CDR3 is 15 amino acids long. This CDR3 reads CSARSGGDLQETQYF. Here the CDR3 DNA reads TGCAGTGCCCGATCGGGCGGCGACCTACAAGAGACCCAGTACTTC.

This clonotype was observed a few times. The gene calls are TRBV18 and TRBJ1-1; no clear D. The CDR3 has 11 residues. Trimming took 3 bases from V and 11 from J, leaving 10 bases between them. Germline values: CDR1 KGHSH, CDR2 LQKENI. The CDR3 DNA reads TGTGCCAGCTCACCCGCTCTAAGGGCTTTCTTT. Encoded protein: CASSPALRAFF.